The source of this T cell receptor (beta chain) is a study of CD8+ T cells in alopecia areata. This sample's treatment: oral pan-JAK inhibitor, 5-10 mg twice daily. Isolation of CD4+ and CD8+ T cells from PBMCs was achieved by sorting. Concerning this clone itself: Its antigen is undetermined.

Broader study findings: Tofacitinib did not eliminate many expanded lesional clones from scalp or blood.

RNA extraction and reverse transcription yielded cDNA as sequencing template. The assay was immunoSEQ multiplex PCR, and TCRdb's table has in-frame clones only and misses some. The table includes more than 200,000 clones, less than 65% detected once. This TCR came from a human donor with alopecia areata. The sequencing used CD4+ T cells sorted from blood, collected at week 4, from a patient treated with tofacitinib.

The CDR3 coding sequence is TGCAGCGTTGAAGCCAGGGGGGGGGAGACCCAGTACTTC. The encoded protein is CSVEARGGETQYF. This chain connects TRBV29-1 to TRBJ2-5, with D possibly being TRBD1 or TRBD2 (7 bases each). The CDR3 sequence is 13 residues long. Germline loops: CDR1 SQVTM, CDR2 ANQGSEA. Trimming took 1 base from V and 5 from J, leaving 11 bases between them.